The 16 T cell receptor beta chains below were found in one sample sequenced in a study of beta chain features in type 1 diabetes. Investigators reverse transcribed all isolated RNA, so they sequenced expressed TCRB transcripts. Generated by immunoSEQ multiplex PCR, the TCRdb table keeps only in-frame clones and is missing some. The profile shows 310,000 or so clones, 8% of them singletons. The sequencing sample was made of central memory CD4+ T cells from blood. These receptor sequences come from a young woman in good health.

This clone was observed a few times. This chain joins TRBV4-2 and TRBJ1-5; D perhaps matches TRBD1 (5 bases). Germline-derived CDR1 and CDR2 are LGHNA and YNFKEQ. The V gene lost 6 bases and the J gene lost 5 bases, with 8 bases spanning the gap. This CDR3 spans 12 amino acids. CDR3 residues: CASRQGDQPQHF. CDR3 bases: TGTGCCAGCAGGCAGGGAGATCAGCCCCAGCATTTT.

A few counts support this clone. The V call is TRBV5-1, the J call TRBJ2-4; either TRBD1 or TRBD2 may supply D (5 bases each). Germline CDR1 and CDR2: SGHRS and YFSETQ. The CDR3 has 15 residues. Trimming removed 1 base at V and 3 bases at J, with 11 bases between. CDR3 amino acids: CASSLTGPDKNIQYF. The CDR3 DNA reads TGCGCCAGCAGCTTGACGGGACCTGACAAAAACATTCAGTACTTC.

This clone was detected a few times. V is TRBV29-1 and J is TRBJ2-6; D is unclear. The V gene lost 0 bases and the J gene lost 2 bases, with 17 bases spanning the gap. The CDR3 extends over 18 amino acids. Per germline, CDR1 SQVTM and CDR2 ANQGSEA. CDR3 DNA sequence: TGCAGCGTTGAAGAGTTCCGGGCCACGACGGCTGGGGCCAACGTCCTGACTTTC. It codes for CSVEEFRATTAGANVLTF.

This clone was picked up a small number of times. The chain is built from TRBV6-1 and TRBJ1-2; 7 bases align to TRBD1. The junction had 4 bases not matched to a gene; V was cut back by 4 bases and J by 2 bases. The CDR3 length is 14 residues. Germline loops: CDR1 MNHNS, CDR2 SASEGT. CDR3 region: CASSVDRRNYGYTF. Written as DNA, the CDR3 is TGTGCCAGCAGTGTGGACAGGAGAAACTATGGCTACACCTTC.

The V gene is TRBV29-1, the J gene TRBJ2-5; a possible D gene is TRBD1 (7 bases). CDR3 size: 15 residues. V was trimmed by 6 bases and J by 4 bases, leaving 21 bases between them. Germline CDR1 and CDR2: SQVTM and ANQGSEA. This CDR3 is CSVESEGAFPETQYF. Here the CDR3 DNA reads TGCAGCGTGGAGTCGGAGGGGGCGTTCCCAGAGACCCAGTACTTC.

The table lists this clone with a few counts. This chain joins TRBV7-2 and TRBJ2-3, with 10 bases matching TRBD1. The junction had 4 bases not matched to a gene; V was cut back by 1 base and J by 6 bases. This CDR3 comprises 15 residues. The germline CDR1 and CDR2 sequences are SGHTA and FQGNSA. CDR3 loop: CASSLVGQGIDTQYF. CDR3 bases: TGTGCCAGCAGCTTAGTGGGACAGGGGATTGATACGCAGTATTTT.

J is TRBJ2-7 and V is TRBV1; the table's D gene call, TRBD2, was not cross checked with the DNA. TRBV1 is a listed pseudogene. The CDR3 extends over 17 amino acids. Here the CDR3 DNA reads TGCACCAGCAGCCAAGATGTAATGAGCGGGAGTCTCTACGAGCAGTACTTC. Amino acid sequence: CTSSQDVMSGSLYEQYF.

This clone has ten or more counts. J is TRBJ2-1 and V is TRBV27; 10 bases match TRBD2. Germline V CDR1 and CDR2: MNHEY, SMNVEV (reference sequence). J gave up 6 bases and V 5 bases, and 10 bases lay outside the gene matches. The CDR3 runs to 16 residues. The CDR3 DNA reads TGTGCCAGCAGTGAGAGCGGGAGGGCAGGCGGCAATGAGCAGTTCTTC. Encoded protein: CASSESGRAGGNEQFF.

The chain uses TRBV28 and TRBJ2-7; perhaps TRBD1 as D (5 bases). Trimming took 10 bases from V and 1 from J, leaving 11 bases between them. The CDR3 has 12 residues. CDR1 is MDHEN, CDR2 SYDVKM, per germline. The CDR3 DNA reads as TGTGCCACAAAAACAGGATCCTACGAGCAGTACTTC. It encodes CATKTGSYEQYF.

Here the CDR3 DNA reads TGCGCCAGCAGCTTGGAGGACAGACTCCAAGAGACCCAGTACTTC. Translated: CASSLEDRLQETQYF. The V call is TRBV5-1, the J call TRBJ2-5; a possible D gene is TRBD1 (6 bases). The CDR3 covers 15 residues. The germline V gene has CDR1 SGHRS and CDR2 YFSETQ. Between the trimmed V and J ends, which lost 0 bases and 1 base, there was a span of 10 bases.

The chain uses TRBV9 and TRBJ2-2; D unclear. The germline V gene encodes CDR1 SGDLS and CDR2 YYNGEE. The CDR3 length is 14 residues. Trimming cost V 0 bases and J 4 bases, with 7 bases left between them. The CDR3 region is CASSVAQSTGELFF. DNA of the CDR3: TGTGCCAGCAGCGTAGCCCAGTCCACCGGGGAGCTGTTTTTT.

This sequence joins TRBV15 and TRBJ2-7, with D unclear. Trimming pared 0 bases from V and 3 bases from J, leaving 9 bases between. The CDR3 spans 14 residues. The germline V gene has CDR1 LNHNV and CDR2 YYDKDF (reference sequence). CDR3 nucleotide sequence: TGTGCCACCAGCAGAGATCCAGTTTACTACGAGCAGTACTTC. Translated, it gives CATSRDPVYYEQYF.

The rearrangement joins TRBV7-3 to TRBJ2-2; no definite D call. Germline V gene sequence: CDR1 SGHTA, CDR2 FQGTGA. V shed 5 bases and J shed 5 bases, with 9 bases lying between them. The CDR3 covers 13 residues. CDR3 protein: CASSHGPTGELFF. The CDR3 region has the DNA TGTGCCAGCAGCCATGGACCTACCGGGGAGCTGTTTTTT.

As to this clone: The same CDR3 arises from other DNA sequences in this sample as well. CDR3 sequence: CASTPRNEQFF. CDR3 nucleotides: TGTGCCAGCACTCCCCGCAATGAGCAGTTCTTC. J is TRBJ2-1 and V is TRBV2; D uncertain. The length of the CDR3 is 11 residues. Germline V gives CDR1 SNHLY, CDR2 FYNNEI. V lost 7 bases and J 6 bases, leaving 7 bases between the germline ends.

This clone has at least ten counts. The chain links TRBV7-2 to TRBJ2-7, with unresolved D. Germline lookup yields CDR1 SGHTA and CDR2 FQGNSA. Trimming removed 4 bases at V and 2 bases at J, with 3 bases between. The CDR3 length is 11 residues. This CDR3 reads CASSSPYEQYF. DNA of the CDR3: TGTGCCAGCAGCTCCCCCTACGAGCAGTACTTC.

This chain links TRBV7-2 with TRBJ2-5, with D unclear. V was trimmed by 5 bases and J by 3 bases, leaving 16 bases between them. The CDR3 is 15 residues long. Germline CDR1 and CDR2: SGHTA and FQGNSA. The CDR3 bases are TGTGCCAGCAGCCATAGGTCCAGATCAAAAGAGACCCAGTACTTC. Protein: CASSHRSRSKETQYF.